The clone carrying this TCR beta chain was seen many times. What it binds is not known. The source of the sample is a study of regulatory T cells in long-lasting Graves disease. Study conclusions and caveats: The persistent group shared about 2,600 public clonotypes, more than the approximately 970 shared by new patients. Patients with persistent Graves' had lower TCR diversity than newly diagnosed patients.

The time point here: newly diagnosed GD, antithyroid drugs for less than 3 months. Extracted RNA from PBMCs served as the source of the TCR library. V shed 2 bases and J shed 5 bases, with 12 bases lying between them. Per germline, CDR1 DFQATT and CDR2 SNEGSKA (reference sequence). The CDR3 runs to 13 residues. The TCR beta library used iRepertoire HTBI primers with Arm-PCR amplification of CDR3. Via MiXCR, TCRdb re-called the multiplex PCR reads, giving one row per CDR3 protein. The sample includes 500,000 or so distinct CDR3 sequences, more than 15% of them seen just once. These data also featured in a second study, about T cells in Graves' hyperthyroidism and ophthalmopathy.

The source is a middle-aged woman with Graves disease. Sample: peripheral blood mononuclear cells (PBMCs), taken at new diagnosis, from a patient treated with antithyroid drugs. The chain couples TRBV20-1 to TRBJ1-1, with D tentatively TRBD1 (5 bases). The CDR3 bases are TGCAGTGCTAGACAGGGAATGGGGACTGAAGCTTTCTTT. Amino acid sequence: CSARQGMGTEAFF.